Reported below is one T cell receptor (beta chain). Enrolled during active infection, Seattle patients were then followed longitudinally. In the original workflow: Scientists estimated how many nucleated cells there were by amplifying reference gene primers. Data came from immunoSEQ multiplex PCR; TCRdb stores just in-frame clones and leaves some out. V, J and clone size were drawn from that table, and D and trimming were deduced from the DNA. This sample has under 150,000 clones, with roughly 85% found just once. The record originates from a study of blood T cell repertoires in COVID-19. Study-wide background: Donors in the United States, Italy and Spain gave samples during acute or convalescent COVID-19. PBMCs, B-cell-depleted T cells, or T cells provided the cDNA or gDNA that made up the material.

This CDR3 has 17 residues. Germline assignment: CDR1 SGDLS and CDR2 YYNGEE. Unmatched junction bases numbered 8, after V lost 3 bases and J lost 2 bases. This TCR was sampled from a woman aged 55 to 70 with COVID-19, enrolled during active disease. Sequencing was carried out using peripheral blood. The V and J genes are TRBV9 and TRBJ1-4, with TRBD1 identical over 9 bases. The CDR3 here is CASSADRGLMTNEKLFF. CDR3 coding DNA: TGTGCCAGCAGCGCGGACAGGGGTCTGATGACTAATGAAAAACTGTTTTTT.